This record concerns one T cell receptor (beta chain) sequence. This specimen belongs to a study of blood T cell repertoires in COVID-19. Overall study context: COVID-19 samples from acute and convalescent phases originated in the United States, Italy and Spain.

The V gene end was trimmed by 3 bases and the J gene end by 11 bases; junction bases not matched to a gene: 10. This CDR3 region has 14 residues. CDR1 is MNHNS, CDR2 SASEGT, per germline. Measured with immunoSEQ multiplex PCR; TCRdb has only the in-frame clones, and not every one. The sample includes around 180,000 clones, approximately 90% of them seen just once. The sample comprised peripheral blood. This sequence was found in a woman aged 30 to 39 with active or convalescent COVID-19. V usage is TRBV6-1 and J usage is TRBJ1-1, with 9 positions matching TRBD1. The chain's CDR3 is CASSDTYGTGKAFF. Here the CDR3 DNA reads TGTGCCAGCAGTGATACCTACGGGACAGGGAAGGCTTTCTTT.